This T cell receptor beta chain was documented in a study of glioma-infiltrating T cells after dendritic cell vaccination. Notes on the study in general: No direct clonality-survival link was found; a diverse polyclonal response may matter.

The CDR3 spans 15 residues. V shed 7 bases and J 2 bases; nucleotides not matched to a gene: 8. Looked up from germline, CDR1 is MNHNY and CDR2 is SVGAGI (reference sequence). The data were produced by immunoSEQ multiplex PCR, yet TCRdb's version contains in-frame clones alone and is incomplete. The sample records fewer than 100,000 clones, about nine tenths being singletons. A remark on this clone: Its matching antigen is unknown.

All glioblastoma patients lacked an isocitrate dehydrogenase mutation. The rearrangement uses TRBV6-6 and TRBJ2-3; TRBD2 matches 8 bases. The source material was blood, sampled before dendritic cell vaccination. The clonotype comes from a human donor with glioblastoma. CDR3 DNA: TGTGCCAGCACCCCACTAGCGGCGTCCACAGATACGCAGTATTTT. It translates to CASTPLAASTDTQYF.